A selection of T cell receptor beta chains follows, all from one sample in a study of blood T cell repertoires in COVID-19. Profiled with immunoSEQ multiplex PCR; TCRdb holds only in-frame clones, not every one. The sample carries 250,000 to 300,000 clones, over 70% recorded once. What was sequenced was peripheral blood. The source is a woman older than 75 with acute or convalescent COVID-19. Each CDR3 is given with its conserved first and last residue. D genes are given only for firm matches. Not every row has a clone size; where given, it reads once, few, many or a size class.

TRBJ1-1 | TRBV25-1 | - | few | CASSLAATEAFF | TGTGCCAGCAGTCTGGCGGCCACTGAAGCTTTCTTT
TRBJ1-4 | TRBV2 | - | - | CASSQESRGKLFF | TGTGCCAGCAGTCAGGAATCAAGGGGGAAACTGTTTTTT
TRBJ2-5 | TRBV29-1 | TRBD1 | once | CSVDRGMGETQYF | TGCAGCGTTGACAGGGGGATGGGGGAGACCCAGTACTTC
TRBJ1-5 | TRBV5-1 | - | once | CASSKTPGSNQPQHF | TGCGCCAGCAGCAAGACCCCAGGCAGCAATCAGCCCCAGCATTTT
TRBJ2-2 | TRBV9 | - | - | CASSVDPGDTGELFF | TGTGCCAGCAGCGTAGATCCCGGAGACACCGGGGAGCTGTTTTTT
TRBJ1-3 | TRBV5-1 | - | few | CASRQTAGNTIYF | TGCGCCAGCCGACAGACAGCAGGGAACACCATATATTTT
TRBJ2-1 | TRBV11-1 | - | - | CASSLEGGQSNEQFF | TGTGCCAGCAGCTTAGAAGGCGGTCAGTCCAATGAGCAGTTCTTC
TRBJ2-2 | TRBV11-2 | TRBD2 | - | CASRLSGSRTGELFF | TGTGCCAGCAGACTTAGCGGGAGCCGGACCGGGGAGCTGTTTTTT
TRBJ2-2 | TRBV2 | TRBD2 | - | CASGGLAGLSGELFF | TGTGCCAGCGGGGGACTAGCGGGGTTGAGCGGGGAGCTGTTTTTT
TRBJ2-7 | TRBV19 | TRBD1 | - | CASSPPGQGSHEQYF | TGTGCCAGTAGTCCTCCGGGACAGGGGTCCCACGAGCAGTACTTC
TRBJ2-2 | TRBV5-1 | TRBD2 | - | CASSLRLAGGPGTGELFF | TGCGCCAGCAGCTTGAGACTAGCGGGGGGGCCGGGCACCGGGGAGCTGTTTTTT
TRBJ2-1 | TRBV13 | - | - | CASSLSGAGNYNEQFF | TGTGCCAGCAGCTTATCTGGCGCGGGAAACTACAATGAGCAGTTCTTC
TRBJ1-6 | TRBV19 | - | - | CASSIGTGSTNSPLHF | TGTGCCAGTAGTATCGGTACGGGTAGTACCAATTCACCCCTCCACTTT
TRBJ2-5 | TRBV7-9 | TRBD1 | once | CASSADRGLGETQYF | TGTGCCAGCAGCGCGGACAGGGGTCTTGGGGAGACCCAGTACTTC
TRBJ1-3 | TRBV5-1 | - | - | CASSKDSGTGNTIYF | TGCGCCAGCAGCAAGGACTCCGGCACTGGAAACACCATATATTTT
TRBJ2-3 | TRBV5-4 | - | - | CASSLGTARTDTQYF | TGTGCCAGCAGCTTGGGGACAGCCCGCACAGATACGCAGTATTTT
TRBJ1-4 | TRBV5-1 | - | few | CASSFLDGVGGEKLFF | TGCGCCAGCAGCTTCCTAGACGGAGTGGGAGGGGAAAAACTGTTTTTT
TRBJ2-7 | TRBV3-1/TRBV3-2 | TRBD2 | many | CASSQKAGGSIYSYEQYF | TGTGCCAGCAGCCAAAAAGCGGGAGGCTCCATTTATTCCTACGAGCAGTACTTC
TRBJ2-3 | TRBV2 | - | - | CASSDRWGPTDTQYF | TGTGCCAGCAGTGATCGGTGGGGCCCCACAGATACGCAGTATTTT
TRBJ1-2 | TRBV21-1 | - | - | CASSNNRGRLWGYTF | TGTGCCAGCAGCAACAACAGGGGTAGGTTGTGGGGCTACACCTTC
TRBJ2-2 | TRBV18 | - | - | CASSPQGGLGTGELFF | TGTGCCAGCTCACCTCAGGGTGGGTTGGGCACCGGGGAGCTGTTTTTT
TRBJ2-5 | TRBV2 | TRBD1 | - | CASTGTGGQTQYF | TGTGCCAGCACTGGGACAGGGGGGCAGACCCAGTACTTC
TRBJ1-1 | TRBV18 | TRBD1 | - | CASSGGQGMNTEAFF | TGTGCCAGCTCGGGGGGACAGGGCATGAACACTGAAGCTTTCTTT
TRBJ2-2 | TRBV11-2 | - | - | CASSLGLRGELFF | TGTGCCAGCAGCTTAGGGTTGCGCGGGGAGCTGTTTTTT
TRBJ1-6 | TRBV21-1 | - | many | CASSPGGLRNNSPLHF | TGTGCCAGCAGCCCAGGGGGGCTAAGGAACAATTCACCCCTCCACTTT
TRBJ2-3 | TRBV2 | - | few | CASSAVEDTQYF | TGTGCCAGCAGTGCTGTAGAAGATACGCAGTATTTT
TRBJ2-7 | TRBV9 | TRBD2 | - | CASSVDMGGIYEQYF | TGTGCCAGCAGCGTAGATATGGGGGGGATTTACGAGCAGTACTTC
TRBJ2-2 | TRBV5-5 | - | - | CASSLAGTGELFF | TGTGCCAGCAGCTTGGCAGGGACCGGGGAGCTGTTTTTT
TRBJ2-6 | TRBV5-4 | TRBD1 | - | CASSLGGTGVSGANVLTF | TGTGCCAGCAGCTTGGGCGGGACAGGGGTCTCTGGGGCCAACGTCCTGACTTTC
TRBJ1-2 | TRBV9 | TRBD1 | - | CASSVVGTGGLGYTF | TGTGCCAGCAGCGTAGTGGGGACAGGGGGCTTGGGCTACACCTTC
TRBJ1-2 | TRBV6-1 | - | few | CASSESSTGIVYGYTF | TGTGCCAGCAGTGAATCCTCCACAGGGATAGTATATGGCTACACCTTC
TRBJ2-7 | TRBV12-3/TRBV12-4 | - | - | CASRPADRYEQYF | TGTGCCAGCAGACCTGCGGACAGATACGAGCAGTACTTC